The T cell receptor beta chain under discussion was sequenced for a study of T cell repertoires in cytomegalovirus infection. In the study overall: Public TCR beta signature analysis indicated the presence of both CMV infection and matching HLA type. Whole-study findings and limits: Cumulated frequencies of public TCR beta families served to identify carriers of CMV plus the relevant HLA. What dominated the ex vivo response were HLA-C-restricted CMV-specific TCR beta clonotypes.

A single count supports this clonotype. Its antigen is as yet unknown. A read error may be the cause here, since a much bigger clone is one base away. TCRdb re-analysed the reads in MiXCR, keeping a single row per CDR3 protein. The sample contains some 940,000 distinct CDR3 sequences, more than 25% of which appear only once. Per the germline V gene, CDR1 is SGHVT and CDR2 is SQSDAQ. The CDR3 runs to 16 residues. This clonotype originated in a human donor in good health (CMV status not recorded). Some clones in this sample may be carry-over from other donors' samples. The sequences come from cultured CD8+ T cells from PBMCs, collected from culture after CMV antigen stimulation. The chain carries TRBV7-4 and TRBJ2-6, with 7 positions matching TRBD1. CDR3 amino acids: CASSFRQGSGTNVLTF. The DNA for the CDR3 is TGTGCCAGCAGCTTTCGACAGGGCTCTGGGACCAACGTCCTGACTTTC.